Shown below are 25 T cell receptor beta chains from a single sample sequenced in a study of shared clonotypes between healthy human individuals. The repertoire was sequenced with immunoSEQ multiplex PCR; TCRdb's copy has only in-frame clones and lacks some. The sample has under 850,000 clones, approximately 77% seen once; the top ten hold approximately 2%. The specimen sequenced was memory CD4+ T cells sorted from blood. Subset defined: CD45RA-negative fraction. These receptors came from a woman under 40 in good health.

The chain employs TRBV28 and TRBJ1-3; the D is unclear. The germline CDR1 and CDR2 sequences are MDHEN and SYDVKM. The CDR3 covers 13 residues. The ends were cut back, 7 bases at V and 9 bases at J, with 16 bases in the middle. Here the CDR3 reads CASIPDRRGTIYF. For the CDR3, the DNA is TGTGCCAGCATCCCGGACCGAAGAGGCACCATATATTTT.

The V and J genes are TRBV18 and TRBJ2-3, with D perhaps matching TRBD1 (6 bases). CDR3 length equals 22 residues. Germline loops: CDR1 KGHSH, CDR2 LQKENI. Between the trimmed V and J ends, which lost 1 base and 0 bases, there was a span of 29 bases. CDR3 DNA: TGTGCCAGCTCACCACGACAACCCAGGGGTGCTGTTACCTCAATTAGCACAGATACGCAGTATTTT. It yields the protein CASSPRQPRGAVTSISTDTQYF.

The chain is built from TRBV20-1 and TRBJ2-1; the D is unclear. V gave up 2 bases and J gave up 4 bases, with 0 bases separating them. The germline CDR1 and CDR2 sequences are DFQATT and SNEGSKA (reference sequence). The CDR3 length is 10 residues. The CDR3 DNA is TGCAGTGCTAGATACAATGAGCAGTTCTTC. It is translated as CSARYNEQFF.

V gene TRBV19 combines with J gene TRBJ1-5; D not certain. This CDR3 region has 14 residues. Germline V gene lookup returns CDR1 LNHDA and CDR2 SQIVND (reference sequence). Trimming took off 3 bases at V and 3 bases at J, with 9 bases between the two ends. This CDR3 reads CASSILGNNQPQHF. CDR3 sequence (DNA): TGTGCCAGTAGTATTCTGGGAAACAATCAGCCCCAGCATTTT.

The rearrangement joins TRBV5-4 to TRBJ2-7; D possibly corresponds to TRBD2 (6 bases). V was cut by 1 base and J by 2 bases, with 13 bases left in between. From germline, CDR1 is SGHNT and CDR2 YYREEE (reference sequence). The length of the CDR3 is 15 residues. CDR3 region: CASSLSLAFPYEQYF. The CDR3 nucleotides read TGTGCCAGCAGCTTGAGTCTAGCGTTTCCCTACGAGCAGTACTTC. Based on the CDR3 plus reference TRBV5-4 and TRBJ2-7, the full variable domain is ETGVTQSPTHLIKTRGQQVTLRCSSQSGHNTVSWYQQALGQGPQFIFQYYREEENGRGNFPPRFSGLQFPNYSSELNVNALELDDSALYLCASSLSLAFPYEQYFGPGTRLTVT.

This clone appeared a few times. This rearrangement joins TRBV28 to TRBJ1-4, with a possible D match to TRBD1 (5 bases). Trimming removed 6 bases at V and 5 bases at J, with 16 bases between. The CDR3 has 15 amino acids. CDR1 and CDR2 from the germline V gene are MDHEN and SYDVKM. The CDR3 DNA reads TGTGCCAGCAGCTCAGCGGGGGGAACCAATGAAAAACTGTTTTTT. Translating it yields CASSSAGGTNEKLFF. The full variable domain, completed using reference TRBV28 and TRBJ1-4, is DVKVTQSSRYLVKRTGEKVFLECVQDMDHENMFWYRQDPGLGLRLIYFSYDVKMKEKGDIPEGYSVSREKKERFSLILESASTNQTSMYLCASSSAGGTNEKLFFGSGTQLSVL.

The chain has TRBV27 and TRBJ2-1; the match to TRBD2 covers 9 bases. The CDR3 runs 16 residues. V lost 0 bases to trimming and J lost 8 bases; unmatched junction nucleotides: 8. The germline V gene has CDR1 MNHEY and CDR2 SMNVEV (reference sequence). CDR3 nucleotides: TGTGCCAGCAGTTTATCGGCTAGCGGGAAAGTCGATGAGCAGTTCTTC. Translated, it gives CASSLSASGKVDEQFF.

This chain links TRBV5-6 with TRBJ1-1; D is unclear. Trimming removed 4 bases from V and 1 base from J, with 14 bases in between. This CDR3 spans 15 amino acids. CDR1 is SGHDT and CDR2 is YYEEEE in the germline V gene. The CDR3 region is CASSPRIHPNTEAFF. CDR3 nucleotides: TGTGCCAGCAGCCCGAGGATCCACCCGAACACTGAAGCTTTCTTT.

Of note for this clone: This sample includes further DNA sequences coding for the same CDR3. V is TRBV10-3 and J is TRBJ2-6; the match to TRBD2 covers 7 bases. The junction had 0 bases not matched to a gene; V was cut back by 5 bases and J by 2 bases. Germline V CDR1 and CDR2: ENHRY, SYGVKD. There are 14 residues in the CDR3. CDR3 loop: CAISRGAGANVLTF. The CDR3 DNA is TGTGCCATCAGTCGGGGGGCTGGGGCCAACGTCCTGACTTTC.

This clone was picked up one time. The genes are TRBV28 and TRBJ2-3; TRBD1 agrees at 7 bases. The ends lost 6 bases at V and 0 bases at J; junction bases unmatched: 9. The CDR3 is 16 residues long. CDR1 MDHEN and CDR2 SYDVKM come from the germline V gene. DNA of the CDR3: TGTGCCAGCAGCGGGGACAGCTCATACAGCACAGATACGCAGTATTTT. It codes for CASSGDSSYSTDTQYF. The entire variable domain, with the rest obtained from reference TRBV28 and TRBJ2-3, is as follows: DVKVTQSSRYLVKRTGEKVFLECVQDMDHENMFWYRQDPGLGLRLIYFSYDVKMKEKGDIPEGYSVSREKKERFSLILESASTNQTSMYLCASSGDSSYSTDTQYFGPGTRLTVL.

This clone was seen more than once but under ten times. CDR3 amino acids: CASSLYTDTQYF. The CDR3 nucleotides are TGCGCCAGCAGCTTGTATACAGATACGCAGTATTTT. The chain joins TRBV5-1 to TRBJ2-3; D is uncertain. Germline lookup yields CDR1 SGHRS and CDR2 YFSETQ. This CDR3 spans 12 amino acids. Trimming pared 1 base from V and 3 bases from J, leaving 3 bases between.

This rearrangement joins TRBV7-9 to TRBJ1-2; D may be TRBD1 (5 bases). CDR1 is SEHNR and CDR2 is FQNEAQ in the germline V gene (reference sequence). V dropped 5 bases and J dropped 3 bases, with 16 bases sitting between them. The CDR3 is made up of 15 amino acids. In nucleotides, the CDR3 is TGTGCCAGCAGCCAACGGGACTTGGGCTACTATGGCTACACCTTC. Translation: CASSQRDLGYYGYTF.

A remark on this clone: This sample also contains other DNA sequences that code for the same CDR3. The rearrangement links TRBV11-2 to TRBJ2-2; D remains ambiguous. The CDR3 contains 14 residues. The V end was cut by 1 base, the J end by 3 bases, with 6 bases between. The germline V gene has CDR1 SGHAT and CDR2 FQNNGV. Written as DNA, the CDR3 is TGTGCCAGCAGCTTAGGAGGTTACACCGGGGAGCTGTTTTTT. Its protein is CASSLGGYTGELFF.

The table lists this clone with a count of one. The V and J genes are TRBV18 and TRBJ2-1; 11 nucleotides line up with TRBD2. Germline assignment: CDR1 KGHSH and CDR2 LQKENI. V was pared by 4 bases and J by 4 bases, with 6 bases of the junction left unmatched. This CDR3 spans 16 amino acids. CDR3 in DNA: TGTGCCAGCTCACTGACTAGCGGGAATAATTACAATGAGCAGTTCTTC. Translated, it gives CASSLTSGNNYNEQFF. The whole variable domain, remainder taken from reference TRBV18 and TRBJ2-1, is NAGVMQNPRHLVRRRGQEARLRCSPMKGHSHVYWYRQLPEEGLKFMVYLQKENIIDESGMPKERFSAEFPKEGPSILRIQQVVRGDSAAYFCASSLTSGNNYNEQFFGPGTRLTVL.

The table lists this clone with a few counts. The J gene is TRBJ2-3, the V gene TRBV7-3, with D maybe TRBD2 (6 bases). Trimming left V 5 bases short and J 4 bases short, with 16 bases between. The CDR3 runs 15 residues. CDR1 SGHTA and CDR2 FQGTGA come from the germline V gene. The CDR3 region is CASSQTGGEADTQYF. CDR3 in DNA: TGTGCCAGCAGCCAGACCGGCGGGGAGGCAGATACGCAGTATTTT.

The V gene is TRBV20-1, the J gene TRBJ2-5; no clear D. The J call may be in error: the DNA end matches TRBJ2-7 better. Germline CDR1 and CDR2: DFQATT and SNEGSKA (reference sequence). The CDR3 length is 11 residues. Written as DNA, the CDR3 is TGCAGTGCCAATTATCTCTACGAGCAGTACTTC. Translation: CSANYLYEQYF.

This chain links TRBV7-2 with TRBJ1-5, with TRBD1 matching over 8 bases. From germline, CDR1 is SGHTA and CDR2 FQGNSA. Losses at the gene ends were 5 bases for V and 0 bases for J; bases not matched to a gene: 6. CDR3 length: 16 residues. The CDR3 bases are TGTGCCAGCAGCAGCGGGACAGGCCTTAGCAATCAGCCCCAGCATTTT. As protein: CASSSGTGLSNQPQHF.

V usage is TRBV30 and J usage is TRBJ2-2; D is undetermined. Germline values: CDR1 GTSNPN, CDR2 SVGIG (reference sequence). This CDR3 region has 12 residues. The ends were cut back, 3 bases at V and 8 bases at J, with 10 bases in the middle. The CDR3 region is CAWRDFGGELFF. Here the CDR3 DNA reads TGTGCCTGGAGGGATTTCGGGGGGGAGCTGTTTTTT.

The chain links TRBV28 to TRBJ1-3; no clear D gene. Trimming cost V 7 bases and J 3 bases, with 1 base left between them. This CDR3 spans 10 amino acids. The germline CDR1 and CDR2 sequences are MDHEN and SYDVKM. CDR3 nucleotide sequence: TGTGCCAGCAATGGAAACACCATATATTTT. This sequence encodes CASNGNTIYF.

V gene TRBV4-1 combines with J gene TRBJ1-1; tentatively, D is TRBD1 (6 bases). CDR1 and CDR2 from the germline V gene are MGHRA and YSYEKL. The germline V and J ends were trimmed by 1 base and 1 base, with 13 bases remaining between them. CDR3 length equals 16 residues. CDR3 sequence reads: CASSQGPQGTNTEAFF. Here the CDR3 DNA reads TGCGCCAGCAGCCAAGGACCACAGGGAACGAACACTGAAGCTTTCTTT.

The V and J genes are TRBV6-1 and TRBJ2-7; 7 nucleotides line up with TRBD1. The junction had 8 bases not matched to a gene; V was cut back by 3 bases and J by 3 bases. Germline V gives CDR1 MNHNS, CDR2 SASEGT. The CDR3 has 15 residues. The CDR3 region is CASSDPGQSLYEQYF. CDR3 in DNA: TGTGCCAGCAGTGACCCGGGACAGTCCCTCTACGAGCAGTACTTC.

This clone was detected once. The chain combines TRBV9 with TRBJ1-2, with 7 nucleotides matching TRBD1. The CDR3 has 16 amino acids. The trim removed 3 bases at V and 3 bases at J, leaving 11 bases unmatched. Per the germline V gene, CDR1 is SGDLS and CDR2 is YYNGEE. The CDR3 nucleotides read TGTGCCAGCAGCGGACGCCAGGGGGTGAGGGACTATGGCTACACCTTC. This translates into CASSGRQGVRDYGYTF.

The CDR3 nucleotides are TGTGCCAGCAGCCCAATGGCGGACAGCTACACTGAAGCTTTCTTT. It encodes CASSPMADSYTEAFF. J is TRBJ1-1 and V is TRBV11-2; a weak D match, TRBD1 (6 bases). V lost 5 bases, J lost 3 bases, and 16 bases lay in between. CDR3 length: 15 amino acids. Germline V lookup: CDR1 SGHAT, CDR2 FQNNGV.

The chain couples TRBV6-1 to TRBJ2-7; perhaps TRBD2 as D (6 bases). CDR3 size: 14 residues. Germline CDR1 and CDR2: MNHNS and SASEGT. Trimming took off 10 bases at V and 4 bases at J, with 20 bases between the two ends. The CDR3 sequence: CATRRRGTRYEQYF. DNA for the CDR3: TGTGCCACCCGTCGTCGGGGGACCAGGTACGAGCAGTACTTC.

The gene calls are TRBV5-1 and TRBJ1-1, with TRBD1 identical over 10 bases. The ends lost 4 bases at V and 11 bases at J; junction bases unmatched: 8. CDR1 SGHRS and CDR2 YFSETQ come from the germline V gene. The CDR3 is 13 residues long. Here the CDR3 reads CASSRGQGGEAFF. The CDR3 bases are TGCGCCAGCAGCCGCGGACAGGGGGGCGAGGCTTTCTTT.